Following are 5 T cell receptor beta chains from one sample sequenced in a study of blood T cells in healthy people across ages. A second about 7 to 12 cycle PCR used barcoded and J-beta primers. TCRdb recomputed calls from the 5' RACE reads with MiXCR, one row per CDR3 protein. Of over a million distinct CDR3 sequences detected, 20% to 25% appear once; the ten largest clones hold 0.65% to 0.95%. This sample was shared with a second study, whose subject was T cells of mothers and their children.

Sequenced material: blood. The source of these receptors is a girl aged 2-10 years in good health.

The chain combines TRBV7-2 with TRBJ2-5; TRBD2 matches at 7 bases. The J call may be faulty, since TRBJ2-1 better matches the DNA end. Germline loops: CDR1 SGHTA, CDR2 FQGNSA. This CDR3 region has 13 residues. The CDR3 spells CASSTIAGGEQFF. The CDR3 region has the DNA TGTGCCAGCAGCACCATAGCGGGCGGCGAGCAGTTCTTC.

As to this clonotype: One junction end does not reproduce the germline sequence, and a read error may be involved. The rearrangement joins TRBV10-1 to TRBJ2-5; D is uncertain. This CDR3 comprises 8 residues. The germline V gene encodes CDR1 WNHNN and CDR2 SYGVQD (reference sequence). This chain's CDR3 is CASNVPDF. The DNA of the CDR3 is TGCGCCAGCAATGTCCCGGACTTC.

The chain has TRBV5-1 and TRBJ2-6, with 7 bases matching TRBD1. The CDR3 is made up of 19 amino acids. Per the germline V gene, CDR1 is SGHRS and CDR2 is YFSETQ. The V gene end was trimmed by 1 base and the J gene end by 4 bases; junction bases not matched to a gene: 14. For the CDR3, the DNA is TGCGCCAGCAGCTTGAGAGGGACAGCCCCTAGTGTCGGGGCCAACGTCCTGACTTTC. Its translation is CASSLRGTAPSVGANVLTF. The variable domain in full, with the rest retrieved from reference TRBV5-1 and TRBJ2-6, is KAGVTQTPRYLIKTRGQQVTLSCSPISGHRSVSWYQQTPGQGLQFLFEYFSETQRNKGNFPGRFSGRQFSNSRSEMNVSTLELGDSALYLCASSLRGTAPSVGANVLTFGAGSRLTVL.

The gene calls are TRBV28 and TRBJ1-1, with TRBD1 as a possible D gene (6 bases). The V gene lost 7 bases and the J gene lost 0 bases, with 9 bases spanning the gap. This CDR3 is built from 13 residues. In germline, CDR1 is MDHEN, CDR2 SYDVKM. Written as DNA, the CDR3 is TGTGCCAGCAAGGGGGGAATGAACACTGAAGCTTTCTTT. It specifies CASKGGMNTEAFF.

J is TRBJ2-1 and V is TRBV29-1; D gene uncertain. TRBJ2-5 explains the end of the DNA better; the J call may be wrong. Germline loops: CDR1 SQVTM, CDR2 ANQGSEA. This CDR3 is 14 amino acids long. In DNA, the CDR3 is TGCAGCGTTGCTCTTCGGCAGAAACAAGAGACCCAGTACTTC. Amino acid sequence: CSVALRQKQETQYF.